The rows below give T cell receptor beta chains drawn from one sample of a study of blood T cell repertoires in COVID-19. The repertoire was sequenced with immunoSEQ multiplex PCR; TCRdb's copy has only in-frame clones and lacks some. This table holds about 320,000 clones, 70% to 90% found once. The sample comprised peripheral blood. The receptor source for this set is a woman aged 25 to 45 with COVID-19, enrolled during active disease. CDR3s include the opening cysteine and the closing phenylalanine or tryptophan. Fields, in order: V gene, J gene, CDR3 length, CDR3 protein.

>TRBV5-1|TRBJ2-2|15
CASSQDTGGHGELFF
>TRBV4-2|TRBJ1-2|15
CASSQDRRGHYGYTF
>TRBV30|TRBJ1-5|14
CAWSVSQNNQPQHF
>TRBV1|TRBJ2-1|14
CTSSSIQRGNEQFF
>TRBV6-4|TRBJ1-2|12
CASSAGNYGYTF
>TRBV29-1|TRBJ1-1|14
CSVSPTRHITEAFF
>TRBV28|TRBJ2-5|16
CASSLKGAGLQETQYF
>TRBV6-5|TRBJ1-1|14
CASSYTRQGDTAFF
>TRBV5-1|TRBJ2-1|13
CASKGGSSNEQFF
>TRBV7-2|TRBJ2-2|16
CASSLTSGGNTGELFF
>TRBV2|TRBJ2-5|16
CASSKYQDRVQETQYF
>TRBV7-6|TRBJ2-2|15
CASGGTGGYTGELFF
>TRBV7-6|TRBJ2-5|18
CASSRRPTGTPNQETQYF
>TRBV19|TRBJ1-1|16
CASSGYWSGVNTEAFF
>TRBV7-9|TRBJ2-3|15
CASSYSPINSDTQYF
>TRBV5-6|TRBJ2-3|16
CASNSGGARSTDTQYF
>TRBV25-1|TRBJ1-6|14
CASSPGTGESPLHF
>TRBV7-7|TRBJ2-2|15
CASSTGQGYTGELFF
>TRBV5-1|TRBJ1-1|14
CASSPGTENTEAFF
>TRBV11-3|TRBJ2-5|15
CASSPRIAFQETQYF
>TRBV6-6|TRBJ1-5|11
CAGGGDQPQHF
>TRBV11-2|TRBJ2-1|16
CASRSGGGVGYNEQFF
>TRBV4-1|TRBJ1-1|15
CASSQAYGMNTEAFF
>TRBV3-1/TRBV3-2|TRBJ2-1|16
CASSQVETEAYNEQFF
>TRBV7-2|TRBJ2-1|15
CASSLDGRGGVEQFF
>TRBV5-4|TRBJ1-6|15
CASSVTGDPGSPLHF
>TRBV28|TRBJ1-6|14
CASSLEAPRGSLHF
>TRBV5-4|TRBJ1-2|15
CASSFGTGGAGGYTF
>TRBV3-1/TRBV3-2|TRBJ1-5|13
CASSQVPGQPQHF
>TRBV5-1|TRBJ2-1|15
CASSGGGHSYNEQFF
>TRBV15|TRBJ2-5|17
CATSRGLAGGSGETQYF
>TRBV5-1|TRBJ1-1|14
CASSPGQGGTEAFF
>TRBV6-6|TRBJ1-4|15
CASSYLGETNEKLFF
>TRBV19|TRBJ1-3|21
CASSSPFRDRRLISSGNTIYF
>TRBV11-3|TRBJ1-1|12
CASSPTNTEAFF
>TRBV10-3|TRBJ1-5|17
CAISESWTGLTNQPQHF
>TRBV4-3|TRBJ2-1|12
CASSLTGLEQFF
>TRBV14|TRBJ2-7|15
CASSQPGQVGYEQYF
>TRBV19|TRBJ1-1|15
CASSATTGTGAEAFF
>TRBV5-4|TRBJ2-3|16
CASSPRTGADYDGQYF
>TRBV30|TRBJ1-4|16
CAWSGTGNLRSEKLFF
>TRBV5-6|TRBJ1-5|15
CASSFGTRGNQPQHF
>TRBV7-8|TRBJ2-2|16
CASSSMSRGRSGELFF
>TRBV6-2/TRBV6-3|TRBJ1-2|13
CASSYQGNYGYTF
>TRBV7-8|TRBJ2-1|16
CASSLERAGGRNEQFF
>TRBV11-3|TRBJ1-2|17
CASSFSPRGGLNYGYTF
>TRBV6-5|TRBJ1-1|13
CASSRQANTEAFF
>TRBV21-1|TRBJ2-3|15
CASSKGRSPTDTQYF
>TRBV28|TRBJ1-2|12
CASSLAGPGYTF
>TRBV4-3|TRBJ2-3|16
CASSQLLAGGPDTQYF
>TRBV7-2|TRBJ2-3|17
CASSLDRERGTVDTQYF
>TRBV7-2|TRBJ2-3|14
CASRRLARTDTQYF
>TRBV2|TRBJ2-7|14
CASRAGVPPYEQYF